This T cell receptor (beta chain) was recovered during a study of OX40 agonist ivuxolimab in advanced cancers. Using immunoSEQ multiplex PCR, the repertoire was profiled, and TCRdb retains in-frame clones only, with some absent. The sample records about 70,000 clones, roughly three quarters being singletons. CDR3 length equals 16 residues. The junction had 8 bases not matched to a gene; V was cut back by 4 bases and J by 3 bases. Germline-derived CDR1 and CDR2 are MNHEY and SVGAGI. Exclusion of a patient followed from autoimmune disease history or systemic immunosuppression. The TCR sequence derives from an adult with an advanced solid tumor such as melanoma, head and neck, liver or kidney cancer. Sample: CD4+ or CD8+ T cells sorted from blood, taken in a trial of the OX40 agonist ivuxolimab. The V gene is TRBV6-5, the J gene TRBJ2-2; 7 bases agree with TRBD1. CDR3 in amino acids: CASSSARDSYTGELFF. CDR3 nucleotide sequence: TGTGCCAGCAGTTCCGCCCGGGACAGCTACACCGGGGAGCTGTTTTTT.